What follows are 30 T cell receptor beta chains derived from one specimen sequenced in a study of response to subunit inactivated influenza vaccine listed by TCRdb under 2018. Library generation was performed with RT-PCR. Sequencing was performed on an Illumina HiSeq 2500. TCRdb took the public reads, trimmed them with fastp at Q25, ran MiXCR for clone calling and kept in-frame beta chains. Under each unique CDR3 protein, matching rows form one entry showing the most common genes and DNA. The sample yields about 540,000 distinct CDR3 sequences; approximately 20% were counted once. The top ten constitute about 3% of the sample. These records were also assigned to another study, of T cells expressing NK-cell markers. Reported in the second study: TCR beta cDNA libraries were made by 5'RACE template switching that added a universal primer site and unique molecular identifiers.

Here the sequenced sample was CD4+ T cells sorted from PBMCs, taken about 13 days after vaccination. Receptors were obtained from a man in his fifties or sixties who received an inactivated influenza vaccine. Donor details come from another sample of the same person, matched by shared clones.

The chain couples TRBV6-6 to TRBJ2-7, with TRBD1 as a possible D gene (5 bases). Looked up from germline, CDR1 is MNHNY and CDR2 is SVGAGI (reference sequence). Trimming shortened V by 6 bases and J by 6 bases, and 15 bases separated the two germline ends. The CDR3 length is 13 residues. CDR3 coding DNA: TGTGCCAGCAGCCGACGGCAGGGTGGCGAGCAGTACTTC. Amino acid sequence: CASSRRQGGEQYF.

V is TRBV20-1 and J is TRBJ2-5; no definite D call. From germline, CDR1 is DFQATT and CDR2 SNEGSKA (reference sequence). V dropped 4 bases and J dropped 4 bases, with 7 bases sitting between them. This CDR3 comprises 11 residues. For the CDR3, the DNA is TGCAGTGCTACCTTGGGAGAGACCCAGTACTTC. This translates into CSATLGETQYF.

V and J are TRBV20-1 and TRBJ2-5, with D tentatively TRBD2 (6 bases). The CDR3 is 14 amino acids. Looked up from germline, CDR1 is DFQATT and CDR2 is SNEGSKA (reference sequence). The V end was cut by 5 bases, the J end by 2 bases, with 15 bases between. This CDR3 reads CSAWGPSVQETQYF. The CDR3 DNA reads TGCAGTGCTTGGGGCCCTAGCGTTCAAGAGACCCAGTACTTC.

This clonotype turned up a few times. The chain uses TRBV20-1 and TRBJ2-3; possibly TRBD1 for D (5 bases). V was cut by 6 bases and J by 5 bases, with 30 bases left in between. CDR1 is DFQATT, CDR2 SNEGSKA, per germline (reference sequence). The CDR3 is 18 residues long. The CDR3 sequence is CSAWGQETRSLMGDTQYF. In nucleotides, the CDR3 is TGCAGTGCCTGGGGCCAAGAAACGCGGAGCCTTATGGGAGATACGCAGTATTTT.

This clonotype was seen repeatedly, ten times or more. The rearrangement uses TRBV20-1 and TRBJ2-3; 8 nucleotides match TRBD2. V gave up 3 bases and J gave up 6 bases; unmatched junction bases: 5. Germline assignment: CDR1 DFQATT and CDR2 SNEGSKA (reference sequence). This CDR3 is 13 amino acids long. The CDR3 is CSASGTSSDTQYF. CDR3 sequence (DNA): TGCAGTGCTAGCGGGACTAGTAGTGATACGCAGTATTTT.

CDR3 region: CASTHGASGTYEQYF. CDR3 coding DNA: TGTGCCAGCACCCACGGGGCTAGCGGTACCTACGAGCAGTACTTC. The chain uses TRBV12-3 or TRBV12-4 and TRBJ2-7; 7 positions match TRBD2. The CDR3 has 15 amino acids. The ends lost 7 bases at V and 2 bases at J; junction bases unmatched: 11.

The chain is built from TRBV20-1 and TRBJ2-7; D is possibly TRBD2 (7 bases). The CDR3 loop spans 15 amino acids. CDR1 is DFQATT, CDR2 SNEGSKA, per germline (reference sequence). V dropped 6 bases and J dropped 1 base, with 19 bases sitting between them. The CDR3 DNA reads as TGCAGTGCCCGAAAGGGGGGGGGAGGATCCTACGAGCAGTACTTC. This codes for CSARKGGGGSYEQYF.

This rearrangement joins TRBV10-3 to TRBJ1-5, with D unclear. CDR1 and CDR2 from the germline V gene are ENHRY and SYGVKD. The CDR3 runs to 14 residues. With 3 bases removed from V and 0 bases from J, the gap between germline ends came to 6 bases. CDR3 region: CAISDSYSNQPQHF. CDR3 in DNA: TGTGCCATCAGTGACAGCTATAGCAATCAGCCCCAGCATTTT.

The J gene is TRBJ2-3, the V gene TRBV5-1; 8 bases are a match to TRBD1. CDR1 and CDR2 from the germline V gene are SGHRS and YFSETQ. This CDR3 has 15 residues. V dropped 4 bases and J dropped 4; count of bases not matched to a gene: 8. DNA for the CDR3: TGCGCCAGCAGCGTAGGACAGGGAGGACCAGATACGCAGTATTTT. Its protein is CASSVGQGGPDTQYF.

The chain employs TRBV11-2 and TRBJ1-2; 9 nucleotides line up with TRBD1. The germline V gene encodes CDR1 SGHAT and CDR2 FQNNGV. The CDR3 totals 16 residues. The J segment lost 2 bases and the V segment lost 4 bases, leaving 8 bases of the junction unmatched. CDR3 amino acids: CASSSRFDRGNYGYTF. CDR3 bases: TGTGCCAGCAGCTCAAGGTTTGACAGGGGGAACTATGGCTACACCTTC.

The V and J genes are TRBV7-8 and TRBJ1-6; TRBD1 matches 8 bases. The CDR3 contains 15 residues. Germline V lookup: CDR1 SGHVS, CDR2 FQNEAQ. Trimming removed 5 bases from V and 10 bases from J; junction bases left unmatched: 10. CDR3 region: CASSTWTGIGSPLHF. The CDR3, as DNA: TGTGCCAGCAGCACGTGGACAGGGATAGGGTCACCCCTCCACTTT.

This sequence joins TRBV20-1 and TRBJ1-1; D may be TRBD1 (6 bases). Germline values: CDR1 DFQATT, CDR2 SNEGSKA (reference sequence). This CDR3 spans 13 amino acids. Trimming pared 6 bases from V and 0 bases from J, leaving 11 bases between. CDR3 DNA sequence: TGCAGTGCCCTGGGACATATGAACACTGAAGCTTTCTTT. Translated, it gives CSALGHMNTEAFF.

The chain recombines TRBV20-1 with TRBJ2-1; 7 bases align to TRBD1. Per germline, CDR1 DFQATT and CDR2 SNEGSKA (reference sequence). The CDR3 has 13 residues. V shed 8 bases, J shed 4 bases, and the junction held 8 bases outside the gene matches. The CDR3 DNA reads TGCAGTACCCGGACAGGCCCTTACAATGAGCAGTTCTTC. Its translation: CSTRTGPYNEQFF.

The rearrangement joins TRBV5-6 to TRBJ1-5; D remains unclear. The V end lost 1 base, the J end lost 3 bases, and 11 bases lay between the germline ends. Germline V gene sequence: CDR1 SGHDT, CDR2 YYEEEE. The CDR3 has 15 amino acids. The CDR3 coding sequence is TGTGCCAGCAGCTTGAACTACCCACTCAATCAGCCCCAGCATTTT. Translating gives CASSLNYPLNQPQHF.

This clonotype was observed many times. The genes are TRBV29-1 and TRBJ2-7; 8 bases are a match to TRBD2. Losses at the gene ends were 4 bases for V and 2 bases for J; bases not matched to a gene: 13. The CDR3 is made up of 16 amino acids. Germline lookup yields CDR1 SQVTM and CDR2 ANQGSEA. CDR3 nucleotide sequence: TGCAGCGTTGTACGGGCTATGTATAGCGGGACCTACGAGCAGTACTTC. Protein sequence: CSVVRAMYSGTYEQYF.

This clonotype was detected a few times. This chain joins TRBV18 and TRBJ2-5; D is possibly TRBD1 or TRBD2 (6 bases each). V was trimmed by 3 bases and J by 5 bases, leaving 13 bases between them. This CDR3 is 14 amino acids long. Germline-derived CDR1 and CDR2 are KGHSH and LQKENI. The DNA for the CDR3 is TGTGCCAGCTCACCCGGGGGCCGGGAGGAGACCCAGTACTTC. Protein: CASSPGGREETQYF.

This clonotype was detected only a few times. V is TRBV20-1 and J is TRBJ2-7; 7 nucleotides agree with TRBD1. The CDR3 spans 13 residues. Trimming took 5 bases from V and 2 from J; bases not matched to a gene: 6. Germline loops: CDR1 DFQATT, CDR2 SNEGSKA (reference sequence). CDR3 region: CSAWGQRTYEQYF. DNA for the CDR3: TGCAGTGCTTGGGGACAGAGGACCTACGAGCAGTACTTC.

The chain joins TRBV2 to TRBJ1-5, with a weak D call TRBD1 (5 bases). Trimming stripped 10 bases from V and 4 bases from J, with 8 bases between. CDR3 length: 11 residues. CDR1 and CDR2 (germline): SNHLY, FYNNEI. The CDR3 loop reads CANPGNQPQHF. CDR3 DNA sequence: TGTGCCAACCCAGGGAATCAGCCCCAGCATTTT.

This clonotype was recorded a few times. V gene TRBV29-1 combines with J gene TRBJ2-1; D unresolved. V was clipped by 6 bases and J by 0 bases, with 9 bases between them. The germline V gene has CDR1 SQVTM and CDR2 ANQGSEA. The CDR3 runs to 13 residues. CDR3 bases: TGCAGCGTCTTTACGGGCTCCTACAATGAGCAGTTCTTC. It encodes CSVFTGSYNEQFF.

The J gene is TRBJ2-7, the V gene TRBV7-2; D gene uncertain. Germline V gene lookup returns CDR1 SGHTA and CDR2 FQGNSA. With 2 bases removed from V and 6 bases from J, the gap between germline ends came to 5 bases. This CDR3 is built from 11 residues. The CDR3 region has the DNA TGTGCCAGCAGCTTACAGTCCGAGCAGTACTTC. Residues: CASSLQSEQYF.

This clonotype has just a few counts. The V gene is TRBV7-2, the J gene TRBJ2-5, with D maybe TRBD1 (5 bases). Germline CDR1 and CDR2: SGHTA and FQGNSA. The CDR3 is 13 residues long. V was cut by 5 bases and J by 9 bases, with 16 bases left in between. CDR3: CASSRQKDAAQYF. CDR3 bases: TGTGCCAGCAGCCGACAGAAGGATGCGGCCCAGTACTTC.

The DNA of the CDR3 is TGCGCCAGCAGCCGAGGGGTCAATTCTTTGTACGAGCAGTACTTC. It is translated as CASSRGVNSLYEQYF. This sequence joins TRBV4-3 and TRBJ2-7; D possibly uses TRBD1 or TRBD2 (5 bases each). V was trimmed by 4 bases and J by 4 bases, leaving 17 bases between them. CDR3 length: 15 amino acids. Germline V gene sequence: CDR1 LGHNA, CDR2 YSLEER.

There are a few counts of this clonotype. The chain links TRBV5-8 to TRBJ2-7, with 7 bases aligning to TRBD1. The length of the CDR3 is 14 residues. The germline V gene has CDR1 SGHTS and CDR2 YDEGEE. The trim removed 2 bases at V and 3 bases at J, leaving 5 bases unmatched. This chain's CDR3 is CASSLGTVDYEQYF. CDR3 coding DNA: TGTGCCAGCAGCTTAGGGACAGTTGACTACGAGCAGTACTTC.

This clonotype was seen more than once but under ten times. The chain has TRBV6-2 or TRBV6-3 and TRBJ2-3, with D perhaps TRBD1 (5 bases). The CDR3 contains 14 residues. Germline CDR1 is MNHEY and CDR2 is SVGEGT. With 6 bases removed from V and 6 bases from J, the gap between germline ends came to 16 bases. The chain's CDR3 is CASRAIDRFDTQYF. CDR3 in DNA: TGTGCCAGCAGAGCCATAGACAGATTTGATACGCAGTATTTT.

V usage is TRBV24-1 and J usage is TRBJ1-2; TRBD1 might be the D (5 bases). This CDR3 contains 14 residues. The germline V gene has CDR1 KGHDR and CDR2 SFDVKD. V was pared by 3 bases and J by 4 bases, with 11 bases between. The CDR3 nucleotides read TGTGCCACCAGTGATATCGACAGAATCTATGGCTACACCTTC. Residues: CATSDIDRIYGYTF.

The CDR3 spells CASSLQTSGSYSYNEQFF. Written as DNA, the CDR3 is TGTGCCAGCAGCTTGCAGACTAGCGGGTCCTACTCCTACAATGAGCAGTTCTTC. The chain employs TRBV11-2 and TRBJ2-1, with 10 bases aligning to TRBD2. This CDR3 is 18 amino acids long. Trimming cost V 3 bases and J 0 bases; bases outside gene matches: 8. Germline V lookup: CDR1 SGHAT, CDR2 FQNNGV.

The chain combines TRBV9 with TRBJ2-1; 7 nucleotides line up with TRBD2. CDR3 size: 15 residues. The germline gives CDR1 SGDLS, CDR2 YYNGEE. J was trimmed by 4 bases and V by 0 bases; bases with no gene match: 4. The CDR3, as DNA: TGTGCCAGCAGCGTAGTCCCTAGCGGATACAATGAGCAGTTCTTC. Translated, it gives CASSVVPSGYNEQFF. Combining the CDR3 with reference TRBV9 and TRBJ2-1 gives the whole variable domain DSGVTQTPKHLITATGQRVTLRCSPRSGDLSVYWYQQSLDQGLQFLIQYYNGEERAKGNILERFSAQQFPDLHSELNLSSLELGDSALYFCASSVVPSGYNEQFFGPGTRLTVL.

This clonotype occurred many times. The chain has TRBV11-2 and TRBJ1-2; D possibly corresponds to TRBD1 (5 bases). V was pared by 5 bases and J by 4 bases, with 17 bases between. The CDR3 covers 15 residues. Germline CDR1 is SGHAT and CDR2 is FQNNGV. CDR3 in DNA: TGTGCCAGCAGCCCCTCCCACGGGGCGGGCTATGGCTACACCTTC. Its protein is CASSPSHGAGYGYTF. Drawing the rest from reference TRBV11-2 and TRBJ1-2, the complete variable domain is EAGVAQSPRYKIIEKRQSVAFWCNPISGHATLYWYQQILGQGPKLLIQFQNNGVVDDSQLPKDRFSAERLKGVDSTLKIQPAKLEDSAVYLCASSPSHGAGYGYTFGSGTRLTVV.

There are a few counts of this clonotype. The rearrangement joins TRBV10-3 to TRBJ2-7, with TRBD1 matching 11 bases. The CDR3 contains 14 residues. The germline gives CDR1 ENHRY, CDR2 SYGVKD. Trimming took 8 bases from V and 3 from J; bases not matched to a gene: 6. Here the CDR3 reads CAIGGGTGGYEQYF. Written as DNA, the CDR3 is TGTGCCATCGGAGGGGGGACAGGGGGCTACGAGCAGTACTTC.

This clonotype was counted between two and nine times. The V and J genes are TRBV2 and TRBJ1-4, with a tentative D call TRBD1 (6 bases). This CDR3 comprises 17 residues. Germline lookup yields CDR1 SNHLY and CDR2 FYNNEI. The V end was cut by 3 bases, the J end by 0 bases, with 14 bases between. CDR3 amino acids: CASSEQAPGATNEKLFF. The CDR3 nucleotides are TGTGCCAGCAGTGAGCAAGCTCCAGGGGCAACTAATGAAAAACTGTTTTTT.